The entry below gives a single T cell receptor (beta chain) sequence along with its context. The antigen is unknown. The entry originates in a study of OX40 agonist ivuxolimab in advanced cancers. The overall study: Dosing consisted of intravenous ivuxolimab at 0.01 to 10 mg/kg every 2 weeks.

Blood got drawn at baseline, again on cycle 4 day 1, and then on cycle 7 day 1. The germline CDR1 and CDR2 sequences are MNHEY and SVGAGI. V lost 0 bases and J lost 6; bases outside the gene matches: 3. The CDR3 covers 14 residues. Sequenced by immunoSEQ multiplex PCR; TCRdb stores in-frame clones only, minus some. This sample has 55,000 to 70,000 clones; 80% to 90% occur once, and the top ten carry roughly 0.88%. Findings and caveats of the study: Some of the nonresponding patients also showed low levels of normalized T-cell clonal expansion. Clonal expansion was seen in CD4+ and CD8+ blood T cells by week 6 at 0.1 to 3.0 mg/kg.

This receptor was taken from an adult with an advanced solid tumor such as melanoma, head and neck, liver or kidney cancer. The source material was CD4+ or CD8+ T cells sorted from blood, sampled in a trial of the OX40 agonist ivuxolimab. The chain couples TRBV6-5 to TRBJ2-7; 9 bases agree with TRBD1. Here the CDR3 reads CASSYSEQGAEQYF. The CDR3 nucleotides read TGTGCCAGCAGTTACTCGGAACAGGGGGCCGAGCAGTACTTC.